The clone carrying this T cell receptor beta chain has more than one count but fewer than ten. Antigen specificity is unknown. The CDR3 has 14 amino acids. V lost 2 bases, J lost 7 bases, and 3 bases stayed unmatched. Germline values: CDR1 LGHDT, CDR2 YNNKEL (reference sequence). The use of a sample-barcoded 5' primer and a J-beta primer mix characterized a second PCR of about 7 to 12 cycles. Through a template-switch adaptor with 12 random nucleotides, each cDNA molecule received a tag. TCRdb fed the 5' RACE reads into MiXCR, producing one record per CDR3 protein. This table holds 650,000 to 800,000 distinct CDR3 sequences, over 40% found once. This entry belongs to a study of blood T cells in healthy people across ages. Study-wide context: About one barcoded beta molecule per two T cells was captured by template switching. General study results and limits: A roughly linear age-dependent decrease characterized TCR beta diversity per million T cells. There was no known CMV status for donors, so expanded clonotype changes were possibly confounded.

This chain uses TRBV3-1 with TRBJ2-1, with 9 bases lining up with TRBD2. This TCR was recovered from a woman of 80 years or more in good health. Sequencing was performed on blood. As DNA, the CDR3 is TGTGCCAGCAGCCAACTAGCGGGGCTTAATGAGCAGTTCTTC. The encoded protein is CASSQLAGLNEQFF.